These 18 T cell receptor beta chains came from one sample sequenced in a study of molecular identifiers for immune sequencing clone quantification. TCRdb analysed the PCR reads with MiXCR anew, one entry per CDR3 protein. The sample holds approximately 320,000 distinct CDR3 sequences, 24% seen once. The sequenced sample was naive CD8+ T cells from blood, with Jurkat cell RNA spiked in. Subset noted: FACS-sorted CD8+CD4-CCR7+CD45RA+ naive T cells. These receptor sequences come from a human donor in good health. Some libraries in this study had Jurkat cell RNA spiked in.

This clonotype was seen repeatedly, ten times or more. Its ends do not fully match the called genes, so a read error is possible. The chain links TRBV19 to TRBJ2-2; D ambiguous. Germline CDR1 reads LNHDA; CDR2 reads SQIVND (reference sequence). The CDR3 covers 12 residues. CDR3 bases: TGTGCCTGTAGAAGTATGAGCGGGGAGCTGTTTTTT. Encoded protein: CACRSMSGELFF.

This clonotype was recorded a few times. V and J are TRBV7-9 and TRBJ1-6; tentatively, D is TRBD1 (5 bases). The length of the CDR3 is 12 residues. CDR1 SEHNR and CDR2 FQNEAQ come from the germline V gene (reference sequence). V was clipped by 11 bases and J by 9 bases, with 14 bases between them. The CDR3 here is CAGEGAGSPLHF. The CDR3 DNA reads as TGTGCCGGAGAAGGGGCAGGTTCACCCCTCCACTTT. The full variable domain, rest sourced from reference TRBV7-9 and TRBJ1-6, is DTGVSQNPRHKITKRGQNVTFRCDPISEHNRLYWYRQTLGQGPEFLTYFQNEAQLEKSRLLSDRFSAERPKGSFSTLEIQRTEQGDSAMYLCAGEGAGSPLHFGNGTRLTVT.

This clonotype was seen many times. This chain links TRBV7-6 with TRBJ1-1; 8 bases are a match to TRBD1. Germline V gene sequence: CDR1 SGHVS, CDR2 FNYEAQ. The CDR3 spans 15 residues. V dropped 3 bases and J dropped 1; count of bases not matched to a gene: 4. This CDR3 is CASSLTGTGNTEAFF. The CDR3 region has the DNA TGTGCCAGCAGCTTGACCGGGACAGGGAACACTGAAGCTTTCTTT.

This clonotype was picked up many times. CDR3 sequence (DNA): TGTGCCAGCAGCTCCGTAAAATACGTCCCCTACGAGCAGTACTTC. Protein product: CASSSVKYVPYEQYF. This chain uses TRBV5-6 with TRBJ2-7; D remains ambiguous. V was trimmed by 3 bases and J by 2 bases, leaving 15 bases between them. Germline V gene lookup returns CDR1 SGHDT and CDR2 YYEEEE. The CDR3 loop spans 15 amino acids.

CDR3: CASRTGTGGIVNEKLFF. The DNA for the CDR3 is TGTGCCAGCCGTACGGGGACAGGGGGTATAGTTAATGAAAAACTGTTTTTT. The chain employs TRBV12-3 or TRBV12-4 and TRBJ1-4; the match to TRBD1 covers 11 bases. V trimming: 8 bases; J trimming: 4 bases; junction bases outside the gene matches: 12. This CDR3 has 17 residues.

This clonotype has at least ten counts. The rearrangement links TRBV29-1 to TRBJ2-1; 8 bases fit TRBD1. The CDR3 covers 15 residues. V was pared by 1 base and J by 0 bases, with 2 bases of the junction left unmatched. Germline lookup yields CDR1 SQVTM and CDR2 ANQGSEA. In nucleotides, the CDR3 is TGCAGCGTTGAAGGGCAGGGGGCCTCCTACAATGAGCAGTTCTTC. Its protein is CSVEGQGASYNEQFF.

This clonotype was detected ten times or more. J is TRBJ2-7 and V is TRBV28, with D tentatively TRBD1 (5 bases). This CDR3 is 15 amino acids long. V was trimmed by 3 bases and J by 3 bases, leaving 15 bases between them. Germline loops: CDR1 MDHEN, CDR2 SYDVKM. CDR3 nucleotides: TGTGCCAGCAGTTTTGGCGCAGGGCATCGCTACGAGCAGTACTTC. Translation gives CASSFGAGHRYEQYF.

On this clonotype itself: A much larger clonotype is one base distant, so this may be a read error. This chain uses TRBV28 with TRBJ2-5; D possibly uses TRBD1 or TRBD2 (5 bases each). Trimming took off 2 bases at V and 5 bases at J, with 12 bases between the two ends. This CDR3 is 14 amino acids long. The germline CDR1 and CDR2 sequences are MDHEN and SYDVKM. The CDR3 region is CASSLGDGRETQYF. CDR3 nucleotide sequence: TGTGCCAGCAGTTTAGGGGACGGAAGGGAGACCCAGTACTTC.

The rearrangement uses TRBV3-1 and TRBJ2-2; the D is unclear. This CDR3 region has 15 residues. From germline, CDR1 is LGHDT and CDR2 YNNKEL (reference sequence). V was clipped by 6 bases and J by 5 bases, with 16 bases between them. CDR3 sequence (DNA): TGTGCCAGCAGGAGGTTGGGTCTTGGAACCGGGGAGCTGTTTTTT. This encodes CASRRLGLGTGELFF.

Remarks on this clonotype: A read error may be the cause here, since a much bigger clone is one base away. V and J are TRBV4-3 and TRBJ2-7; D is possibly TRBD1 or TRBD2 (5 bases each). Germline V gives CDR1 LGHNA, CDR2 YSLEER. The CDR3 totals 15 residues. Between the trimmed V and J ends, which lost 0 bases and 9 bases, there was a span of 18 bases. The CDR3 sequence is CASSQDRGRRDGQYF. The CDR3 nucleotides are TGCGCCAGCAGCCAAGATCGGGGCCGGAGAGACGGGCAGTACTTC.

This clonotype was observed many times. The chain is built from TRBV6-5 and TRBJ2-7; TRBD1 or TRBD2 may be the D gene (6 bases each). Germline values: CDR1 MNHEY, CDR2 SVGAGI. V was trimmed by 1 base and J by 5 bases, leaving 12 bases between them. The CDR3 consists of 14 residues. In DNA form, the CDR3 reads TGTGCCAGCAGTTACTTAATGAGGGGGGACGAGCAGTACTTC. Amino acids: CASSYLMRGDEQYF.

The rearrangement links TRBV6-5 to TRBJ1-1; TRBD1 might be the D (6 bases). The germline gives CDR1 MNHEY, CDR2 SVGAGI. The CDR3 covers 16 residues. Trimming pared 0 bases from V and 3 bases from J, leaving 14 bases between. The CDR3 reads CASSYSHGGGDTEAFF. Written as DNA, the CDR3 is TGTGCCAGCAGTTACTCGCACGGGGGCGGGGACACTGAAGCTTTCTTT.

To note about this clonotype: A much larger clone is a single base away; this may be a read error. V and J are TRBV4-1 and TRBJ1-2; D not resolved. The germline CDR1 and CDR2 sequences are MGHRA and YSYEKL. The CDR3 is 15 amino acids. V was shortened by 8 bases and J by 5 bases, with 21 bases between the two germline ends. CDR3 nucleotides: TGCGCCAGCGGTCAAACAACTACAGCGGGATATGGCTACACCTTC. It yields the protein CASGQTTTAGYGYTF.

For this clonotype: One base away lies a much larger clone, so this may be a sequencing read error. J is TRBJ2-3 and V is TRBV7-2; no clear D. Trimming stripped 5 bases from V and 2 bases from J, with 11 bases between. This CDR3 region has 14 residues. The germline V gene encodes CDR1 SGHTA and CDR2 FQGNSA. The CDR3, as DNA: TGTGCCAGCAGCATAGGGTCAACCACAGATACGCAGTATTTT. Translation: CASSIGSTTDTQYF.

This clonotype came up a few times. The chain recombines TRBV7-6 with TRBJ2-3, with 7 bases that match TRBD2. There are 17 residues in the CDR3. The trim removed 1 base at V and 2 bases at J, leaving 9 bases unmatched. Germline CDR1 reads SGHVS; CDR2 reads FNYEAQ. The CDR3 DNA reads TGTGCCAGCAGCTTAGAGATAAGCGGGGCCGACACAGATACGCAGTATTTT. This translates into CASSLEISGADTDTQYF.

This clonotype has a handful of counts. The gene calls are TRBV7-9 and TRBJ1-1; TRBD1 is a possible D gene (6 bases). Germline V gives CDR1 SEHNR, CDR2 FQNEAQ (reference sequence). V lost 4 bases to trimming and J lost 6 bases, with 12 bases between them. CDR3 length: 13 residues. The CDR3 nucleotides read TGTGCCAGCAGCTCACTACAGGGACCTGAAGCTTTCTTT. The encoded protein is CASSSLQGPEAFF.

The chain carries TRBV6-6 and TRBJ1-1; 8 bases line up with TRBD1. The CDR3 loop spans 17 amino acids. CDR1 is MNHNY and CDR2 is SVGAGI in the germline V gene (reference sequence). After removal of 8 bases from V and 0 bases from J, the junction contained 14 bases not matched to a gene. CDR3 protein: CASGRPRDRHLNTEAFF. The CDR3 region has the DNA TGTGCCAGCGGTCGGCCCCGGGACAGGCATTTGAACACTGAAGCTTTCTTT.

This clonotype was found many times. The J gene is TRBJ2-3, the V gene TRBV7-2; TRBD2 aligns across 10 bases. Germline-derived CDR1 and CDR2 are SGHTA and FQGNSA. V was pared by 1 base and J by 2 bases, with 12 bases of the junction left unmatched. CDR3 length equals 19 residues. The CDR3 spells CASSLVPGLAPTPTDTQYF. The CDR3 DNA follows: TGTGCCAGCAGCTTAGTCCCGGGACTAGCGCCAACTCCCACAGATACGCAGTATTTT. The entire variable domain, with the rest obtained from reference TRBV7-2 and TRBJ2-3, is as follows: GAGVSQSPSNKVTEKGKDVELRCDPISGHTALYWYRQSLGQGLEFLIYFQGNSAPDKSGLPSDRFSAERTGGSVSTLTIQRTQQEDSAVYLCASSLVPGLAPTPTDTQYFGPGTRLTVL.